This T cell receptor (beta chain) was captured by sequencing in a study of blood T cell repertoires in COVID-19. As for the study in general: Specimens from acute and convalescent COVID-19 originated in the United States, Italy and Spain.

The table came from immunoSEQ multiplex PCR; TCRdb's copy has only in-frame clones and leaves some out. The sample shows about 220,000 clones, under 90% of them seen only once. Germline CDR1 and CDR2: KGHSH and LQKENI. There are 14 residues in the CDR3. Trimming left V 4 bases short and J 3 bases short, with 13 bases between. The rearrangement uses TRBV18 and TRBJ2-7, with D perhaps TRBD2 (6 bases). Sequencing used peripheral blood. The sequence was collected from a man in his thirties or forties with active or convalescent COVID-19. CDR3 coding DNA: TGTGCCAGCTCACTTTTCCCTAGCGACTACGAGCAGTACTTC. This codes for CASSLFPSDYEQYF. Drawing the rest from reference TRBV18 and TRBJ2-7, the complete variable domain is NAGVMQNPRHLVRRRGQEARLRCSPMKGHSHVYWYRQLPEEGLKFMVYLQKENIIDESGMPKERFSAEFPKEGPSILRIQQVVRGDSAAYFCASSLFPSDYEQYFGPGTRLTVT.